The 23 T cell receptor beta chains given below trace back to one sample, sequenced in a study of blood T cell repertoires in COVID-19 (TCRdb year 2020). Library creation used the immunoSEQ multiplex PCR assay. Held by TCRdb, this immuneACCESS table contains in-frame sequences only and omits some clones. Under half of the omission traces to an unresolved V gene where checked; the cause of the rest is unknown. The sample table holds over 50,000 clones, of which over 55% were seen once. The ten largest clones capture more than 4.5% of the sample. The sample was peripheral blood. The receptors derive from a woman in her seventies with COVID-19, enrolled during active disease.

The rearrangement links TRBV15 to TRBJ2-3, with 9 bases matching TRBD2. J gave up 1 base and V 3 bases, and 11 bases lay outside the gene matches. The CDR3 runs to 18 residues. CDR1 is LNHNV and CDR2 is YYDKDF in the germline V gene (reference sequence). The CDR3 coding sequence is TGTGCCACCAGCAGGCGTAGCGGGGGAGTTATCGGCACAGATACGCAGTATTTT. Its protein product is CATSRRSGGVIGTDTQYF. Full variable domain (rest looked up from reference TRBV15 and TRBJ2-3): DAMVIQNPRYQVTQFGKPVTLSCSQTLNHNVMYWYQQKSSQAPKLLFHYYDKDFNNEADTPDNFQSRRPNTSFCFLDIRSPGLGDTAMYLCATSRRSGGVIGTDTQYFGPGTRLTVL.

V is TRBV6-6 and J is TRBJ2-3; unclear D gene. Germline V gene lookup returns CDR1 MNHNY and CDR2 SVGAGI (reference sequence). Between the trimmed V and J ends, which lost 0 bases and 6 bases, there was a span of 7 bases. The CDR3 runs 13 residues. CDR3 coding DNA: TGTGCCAGCAGTTACTCCCAGAAGGATACGCAGTATTTT. This sequence encodes CASSYSQKDTQYF.

This sequence joins TRBV19 and TRBJ2-5; the match to TRBD2 covers 11 bases. Germline-derived CDR1 and CDR2 are LNHDA and SQIVND (reference sequence). This CDR3 is 16 amino acids long. The trim removed 1 base at V and 2 bases at J, leaving 3 bases unmatched. CDR3 in amino acids: CASSIGLAGIQETQYF. CDR3 coding DNA: TGTGCCAGTAGTATAGGACTAGCGGGAATACAAGAGACCCAGTACTTC.

This chain connects TRBV18 to TRBJ1-3, with 9 bases lining up with TRBD1. CDR3 length: 15 residues. CDR1 KGHSH and CDR2 LQKENI come from the germline V gene. V was clipped by 5 bases and J by 4 bases; unmatched bases: 6. The chain's CDR3 is CASSSTGGSGNTIYF. For the CDR3, the DNA is TGTGCCAGCTCATCGACAGGGGGGTCAGGAAACACCATATATTTT. Full variable domain (rest looked up from reference TRBV18 and TRBJ1-3): NAGVMQNPRHLVRRRGQEARLRCSPMKGHSHVYWYRQLPEEGLKFMVYLQKENIIDESGMPKERFSAEFPKEGPSILRIQQVVRGDSAAYFCASSSTGGSGNTIYFGEGSWLTVV.

V usage is TRBV7-7 and J usage is TRBJ2-3; 11 positions agree with TRBD2. The germline V gene has CDR1 SSHAT and CDR2 FNYEAQ (reference sequence). With 4 bases clipped from V and 1 base from J, the junction kept 1 base outside the gene matches. This CDR3 is built from 15 residues. Here the CDR3 DNA reads TGTGCCAGCAGCTCGGGACTAGCGGGCACAGATACGCAGTATTTT. As protein: CASSSGLAGTDTQYF.

This chain uses TRBV19 with TRBJ1-4; 11 bases line up with TRBD1. This CDR3 spans 14 amino acids. Germline loops: CDR1 LNHDA, CDR2 SQIVND (reference sequence). The trim removed 6 bases at V and 6 bases at J, leaving 3 bases unmatched. The DNA of the CDR3 is TGTGCCAGTAGCCGGACAGGGGGCGATGAAAAACTGTTTTTT. Its translation: CASSRTGGDEKLFF. Looking up the rest from reference TRBV19 and TRBJ1-4 gives the full variable domain: DGGITQSPKYLFRKEGQNVTLSCEQNLNHDAMYWYRQDPGQGLRLIYYSQIVNDFQKGDIAEGYSVSREKKESFPLTVTSAQKNPTAFYLCASSRTGGDEKLFFGSGTQLSVL.

This chain joins TRBV6-5 and TRBJ1-1; D remains ambiguous. The V and J ends lost 1 base and 0 bases respectively, with 12 bases between them. The CDR3 has 16 amino acids. CDR1 is MNHEY and CDR2 is SVGAGI in the germline V gene. For the CDR3, the DNA is TGTGCCAGCAGTTACTTGGGAGGGTTCATGAACACTGAAGCTTTCTTT. It codes for CASSYLGGFMNTEAFF.

This clone showed up just a few times. The V and J genes are TRBV4-1 and TRBJ1-2; 10 positions agree with TRBD1. The germline V gene has CDR1 MGHRA and CDR2 YSYEKL. The CDR3 spans 17 residues. V was pared by 0 bases and J by 4 bases, with 8 bases of the junction left unmatched. The CDR3 loop is CASSQDRQGAQGYGYTF. In DNA, the CDR3 is TGCGCCAGCAGCCAAGACCGACAGGGGGCGCAGGGCTATGGCTACACCTTC.

The rearrangement uses TRBV24-1 and TRBJ2-2, with D possibly being TRBD2 (5 bases). The CDR3 has 17 amino acids. Trimming left V 4 bases short and J 1 base short, with 15 bases between. Germline loops: CDR1 KGHDR, CDR2 SFDVKD. CDR3: CATSDPGVAGNTGELFF. In DNA, the CDR3 is TGTGCCACCAGTGACCCCGGGGTGGCAGGGAACACCGGGGAGCTGTTTTTT.

The chain uses TRBV9 and TRBJ1-5; D gene uncertain. Germline V lookup: CDR1 SGDLS, CDR2 YYNGEE. V was shortened by 4 bases and J by 0 bases, with 8 bases between the two germline ends. CDR3 size: 14 residues. For the CDR3, the DNA is TGTGCCAGCAGCCCCGGGGATAGCAATCAGCCCCAGCATTTT. Its protein product is CASSPGDSNQPQHF.

The genes are TRBV11-3 and TRBJ2-5, with D perhaps matching TRBD2 (7 bases). Trimming shortened V by 2 bases and J by 4 bases, and 17 bases separated the two germline ends. Germline assignment: CDR1 SGHNT and CDR2 YENEEA. This CDR3 comprises 16 residues. The CDR3 region has the DNA TGTGCCAGCAGCTTAATTCTTCGGGGGGCGGGAGAGACCCAGTACTTC. Its translation: CASSLILRGAGETQYF. The whole variable domain, remainder taken from reference TRBV11-3 and TRBJ2-5, is EAGVVQSPRYKIIEKKQPVAFWCNPISGHNTLYWYLQNLGQGPELLIRYENEEAVDDSQLPKDRFSAERLKGVDSTLKIQPAELGDSAVYLCASSLILRGAGETQYFGPGTRLLVL.

The chain combines TRBV7-2 with TRBJ2-1; 11 nucleotides agree with TRBD2. Germline V gives CDR1 SGHTA, CDR2 FQGNSA. The CDR3 contains 15 residues. The junction had 0 bases not matched to a gene; V was cut back by 1 base and J by 4 bases. The CDR3 nucleotides are TGTGCCAGCAGCTTAGGACTAGCGGGGTACAATGAGCAGTTCTTC. Its translation is CASSLGLAGYNEQFF.

J is TRBJ2-2 and V is TRBV5-4, with 7 bases lining up with TRBD1. The trim removed 2 bases at V and 3 bases at J, leaving 4 bases unmatched. The CDR3 totals 15 residues. Germline CDR1 is SGHNT and CDR2 is YYREEE (reference sequence). The CDR3 reads CASSFEQGYTGELFF. The CDR3 nucleotides read TGTGCCAGCAGCTTTGAACAGGGGTACACCGGGGAGCTGTTTTTT. Supplemented by reference TRBV5-4 and TRBJ2-2, the full variable domain reads ETGVTQSPTHLIKTRGQQVTLRCSSQSGHNTVSWYQQALGQGPQFIFQYYREEENGRGNFPPRFSGLQFPNYSSELNVNALELDDSALYLCASSFEQGYTGELFFGEGSRLTVL.

The rearrangement joins TRBV7-9 to TRBJ1-5; the D gene is possibly TRBD1 (5 bases). Looked up from germline, CDR1 is SEHNR and CDR2 is FQNEAQ (reference sequence). The ends were cut back, 6 bases at V and 3 bases at J, with 12 bases in the middle. CDR3 size: 14 residues. The CDR3 here is CASSGGGVNQPQHF. The CDR3 nucleotides are TGTGCCAGCAGTGGCGGAGGGGTCAATCAGCCCCAGCATTTT.

The table lists this clone with a few counts. DNA of the CDR3: TGTGCCAGCAGCCCGGGGACTAGCGGATTATCTAGCACAGATACGCAGTATTTT. Its translation is CASSPGTSGLSSTDTQYF. The rearrangement uses TRBV9 and TRBJ2-3; 11 positions match TRBD2. Unmatched junction bases numbered 10, after V lost 4 bases and J lost 0 bases. The CDR3 has 18 amino acids. CDR1 SGDLS and CDR2 YYNGEE come from the germline V gene.

The chain couples TRBV18 to TRBJ2-5; perhaps TRBD2 as D (7 bases). Trimming removed 0 bases from V and 4 bases from J, with 12 bases in between. The CDR3 is 15 residues long. The germline gives CDR1 KGHSH, CDR2 LQKENI. CDR3 sequence: CASSPPGGGRETQYF. The DNA of the CDR3 is TGTGCCAGCTCACCACCGGGCGGGGGCAGAGAGACCCAGTACTTC.

V and J are TRBV7-2 and TRBJ1-5; D gene unclear. Trimming left V 1 base short and J 0 bases short, with 13 bases between. The germline gives CDR1 SGHTA, CDR2 FQGNSA. This CDR3 spans 17 amino acids. CDR3 sequence reads: CASSLVEGSYSNQPQHF. CDR3 bases: TGTGCCAGCAGCTTAGTAGAAGGGAGCTATAGCAATCAGCCCCAGCATTTT.

The gene calls are TRBV7-9 and TRBJ2-1, with D maybe TRBD1 (6 bases). V shed 3 bases and J shed 6 bases, with 15 bases lying between them. CDR3 length: 15 residues. CDR1 is SEHNR, CDR2 FQNEAQ, per germline (reference sequence). CDR3 coding DNA: TGTGCCAGCAGCTTCCCTGGACAGTTTCTCAATGAGCAGTTCTTC. This codes for CASSFPGQFLNEQFF.

The rearrangement joins TRBV13 to TRBJ2-1, with a tentative D call TRBD2 (5 bases). In germline, CDR1 is PRHDT, CDR2 FYEKMQ (reference sequence). This CDR3 has 12 residues. Deletions cut 10 bases from V and 6 bases from J, with 13 bases between. The CDR3 loop is CATNRGPNEQFF. In DNA, the CDR3 is TGTGCCACTAACAGAGGGCCCAATGAGCAGTTCTTC.

J is TRBJ2-2 and V is TRBV10-3; tentatively, D is TRBD1 (6 bases). Germline lookup yields CDR1 ENHRY and CDR2 SYGVKD. V was cut by 9 bases and J by 7 bases, with 21 bases left in between. The CDR3 extends over 15 amino acids. In nucleotides, the CDR3 is TGTGCCATTTCGAATCTTCCGGCAGGGGACGGGGAGCTGTTTTTT. Translated, it gives CAISNLPAGDGELFF.

There are a few counts of this clone. The rearrangement joins TRBV6-5 to TRBJ2-3; maybe TRBD2 (6 bases). The ends were cut back, 4 bases at V and 3 bases at J, with 8 bases in the middle. The CDR3 is made up of 13 amino acids. From germline, CDR1 is MNHEY and CDR2 SVGAGI. The CDR3 region is CASSFRGTDTQYF. For the CDR3, the DNA is TGTGCCAGCAGTTTCCGGGGGACAGATACGCAGTATTTT.

The CDR3 bases are TGTGCCAGCAGCCTTCGGACAGGGGCGAACACCGGGGAGCTGTTTTTT. The encoded protein is CASSLRTGANTGELFF. This chain links TRBV9 with TRBJ2-2, with TRBD1 matching over 9 bases. Germline CDR1 reads SGDLS; CDR2 reads YYNGEE. The CDR3 totals 16 residues. J lost 0 bases, V lost 4 bases, and 4 bases had no gene match.

This clone was found a few times. The V gene is TRBV27, the J gene TRBJ2-3, with 9 bases aligning to TRBD2. CDR1 is MNHEY and CDR2 is SMNVEV in the germline V gene (reference sequence). The CDR3 runs 16 residues. V lost 3 bases and J lost 2; bases outside the gene matches: 6. The CDR3 spells CASSFTAGGPTDTQYF. In nucleotides, the CDR3 is TGTGCCAGCAGTTTCACCGCGGGAGGGCCCACAGATACGCAGTATTTT.